This passage covers 24 T cell receptor beta chains from one sample sequenced in a study of blood T cell repertoires in COVID-19. Libraries were prepared by immunoSEQ multiplex PCR; TCRdb keeps only in-frame clonotypes and omits some of them. The sample includes more than 100,000 clones, over 70% of them seen just once. Material: peripheral blood. These receptors all stem from a man aged 50 or older with active COVID-19.

CDR3 region: CASSPGRGLQETQYF. CDR3 sequence (DNA): TGTGCCAGTAGTCCCGGCCGGGGTTTGCAAGAGACCCAGTACTTC. This chain uses TRBV19 with TRBJ2-5; D possibly corresponds to TRBD2 (5 bases). Trimming took 5 bases from V and 2 from J, leaving 15 bases between them. Germline values: CDR1 LNHDA, CDR2 SQIVND (reference sequence). The length of the CDR3 is 15 residues. Combining the CDR3 with reference TRBV19 and TRBJ2-5 gives the whole variable domain DGGITQSPKYLFRKEGQNVTLSCEQNLNHDAMYWYRQDPGQGLRLIYYSQIVNDFQKGDIAEGYSVSREKKESFPLTVTSAQKNPTAFYLCASSPGRGLQETQYFGPGTRLLVL.

This clone showed up just once. This chain connects TRBV5-1 to TRBJ2-7; 8 positions agree with TRBD1. This CDR3 comprises 15 residues. The trim removed 1 base at V and 4 bases at J, leaving 7 bases unmatched. Germline V lookup: CDR1 SGHRS, CDR2 YFSETQ. This CDR3 reads CASSLSGTGLYEQYF. The CDR3 coding sequence is TGCGCCAGCAGCTTGTCCGGGACAGGATTGTACGAGCAGTACTTC.

The chain employs TRBV19 and TRBJ1-1; a weak D match, TRBD1 (5 bases). The germline V and J ends were trimmed by 5 bases and 2 bases, with 12 bases remaining between them. Germline V lookup: CDR1 LNHDA, CDR2 SQIVND (reference sequence). The CDR3 consists of 14 residues. In DNA form, the CDR3 reads TGTGCCAGTAGTGGGGGGTTGGCCAACACTGAAGCTTTCTTT. Translated: CASSGGLANTEAFF.

The rearrangement joins TRBV5-1 to TRBJ1-1, with D perhaps matching TRBD1 (6 bases). The CDR3 is 16 amino acids. The germline V gene encodes CDR1 SGHRS and CDR2 YFSETQ. The V gene lost 4 bases and the J gene lost 0 bases, with 16 bases spanning the gap. The CDR3 here is CASSARGRNMNTEAFF. The CDR3 DNA reads TGCGCCAGCAGCGCCAGGGGCCGAAACATGAACACTGAAGCTTTCTTT.

V and J are TRBV10-1 and TRBJ2-4, with 10 bases fitting TRBD2. The V gene end was trimmed by 7 bases and the J gene end by 0 bases; junction bases not matched to a gene: 9. CDR1 and CDR2 (germline): WNHNN, SYGVQD (reference sequence). This CDR3 spans 17 amino acids. The CDR3 here is CASTLAGGFLAKNIQYF. DNA of the CDR3: TGCGCCAGCACATTAGCGGGGGGCTTTCTAGCCAAAAACATTCAGTACTTC.

J is TRBJ1-1 and V is TRBV20-1; no reliable D call. CDR3 length: 10 residues. Germline CDR1 and CDR2: DFQATT and SNEGSKA (reference sequence). The CDR3 sequence: CSLKNTEAFF. The CDR3 DNA reads TGCAGCCTAAAGAACACTGAAGCTTTCTTT.

This clone was seen repeatedly, ten times or more. The chain employs TRBV5-1 and TRBJ1-6; TRBD1 is a possible D gene (5 bases). The V gene lost 0 bases and the J gene lost 6 bases, with 16 bases spanning the gap. Germline lookup yields CDR1 SGHRS and CDR2 YFSETQ. This CDR3 has 17 amino acids. The CDR3 DNA follows: TGCGCCAGCAGCTTGGCCGTTCGCAGGGTGGCTAATTCACCCCTCCACTTT. It is translated as CASSLAVRRVANSPLHF. Full variable domain (rest looked up from reference TRBV5-1 and TRBJ1-6): KAGVTQTPRYLIKTRGQQVTLSCSPISGHRSVSWYQQTPGQGLQFLFEYFSETQRNKGNFPGRFSGRQFSNSRSEMNVSTLELGDSALYLCASSLAVRRVANSPLHFGNGTRLTVT.

This rearrangement joins TRBV14 to TRBJ2-1; 7 bases map to TRBD1. Unmatched junction bases numbered 23, after V lost 3 bases and J lost 0 bases. Germline V gene lookup returns CDR1 SGHDN and CDR2 FVKESK. This CDR3 has 22 residues. In nucleotides, the CDR3 is TGTGCCAGCAGCCATTTAACCCGGGACACCAGGACAGGATTATACTCCTACAATGAGCAGTTCTTC. This encodes CASSHLTRDTRTGLYSYNEQFF.

The gene calls are TRBV3-1 (or the pseudogene TRBV3-2) and TRBJ1-6; D unresolved. Germline values: CDR1 LGHDT, CDR2 YNNKEL (reference sequence). The CDR3 is 13 amino acids. Trimming took 0 bases from V and 9 from J, leaving 6 bases between them. As DNA, the CDR3 is TGTGCCAGCAGCCAAGAAAGGAGTTCACCCCTCCACTTT. Translation gives CASSQERSSPLHF.

V gene TRBV9 combines with J gene TRBJ2-5, with TRBD1 matching over 10 bases. Germline CDR1 and CDR2: SGDLS and YYNGEE. This CDR3 is built from 14 residues. V trimming: 0 bases; J trimming: 5 bases; junction bases outside the gene matches: 1. The CDR3 here is CASSVGGQGETQYF. The CDR3 DNA reads TGTGCCAGCAGCGTAGGGGGACAGGGGGAGACCCAGTACTTC.

CDR3 coding DNA: TGCGCCAGCAGCTTCCGGGGGGAGGACACTGAAGCTTTCTTT. Translating gives CASSFRGEDTEAFF. The chain has TRBV5-1 and TRBJ1-1; D may be TRBD1 (5 bases). The CDR3 loop spans 14 amino acids. The germline CDR1 and CDR2 sequences are SGHRS and YFSETQ. V lost 2 bases, J lost 3 bases, and 11 bases lay in between.

The chain recombines TRBV3-1 (or the pseudogene TRBV3-2) with TRBJ2-5; D is ambiguous. Trimming cost V 0 bases and J 7 bases, with 6 bases left between them. Germline CDR1 LGHDT, CDR2 YNNKEL (reference sequence). This CDR3 contains 12 residues. Written as DNA, the CDR3 is TGTGCCAGCAGCCAAGAGGAGAGGACCCAGTACTTC. This codes for CASSQEERTQYF.

The chain is built from TRBV19 and TRBJ1-2; a weak D match, TRBD1 (5 bases). Deletions cut 7 bases from V and 7 bases from J, with 13 bases between. The CDR3 loop spans 12 amino acids. Germline CDR1 and CDR2: LNHDA and SQIVND (reference sequence). The CDR3 nucleotides read TGTGCCAGTACTACGTCTAGGGGTGGCTACACCTTC. Translated, it gives CASTTSRGGYTF.

Here the CDR3 DNA reads TGTGCCAGCAGCTTAGCTGAGGGGACAGGGAAGGACTACGAGCAGTACTTC. It translates to CASSLAEGTGKDYEQYF. The rearrangement joins TRBV13 to TRBJ2-7; TRBD1 agrees at 9 bases. V lost 1 base, J lost 3 bases, and 10 bases stayed unmatched. This CDR3 has 17 residues. Germline lookup yields CDR1 PRHDT and CDR2 FYEKMQ (reference sequence).

The chain links TRBV11-2 to TRBJ1-5; D is undetermined. V gave up 1 base and J gave up 6 bases, with 7 bases separating them. CDR3 length: 13 residues. CDR1 and CDR2 (germline): SGHAT, FQNNGV. The CDR3: CASSLVSGQPQHF. In DNA, the CDR3 is TGTGCCAGCAGCTTAGTAAGCGGTCAGCCCCAGCATTTT.

V gene TRBV19 combines with J gene TRBJ2-2; the match to TRBD1 covers 10 bases. Unmatched junction bases numbered 4, after V lost 4 bases and J lost 2 bases. This CDR3 has 16 amino acids. Germline assignment: CDR1 LNHDA and CDR2 SQIVND (reference sequence). CDR3 nucleotides: TGTGCCAGTAGTACCCGACAGGGGGCAAACACCGGGGAGCTGTTTTTT. Its translation is CASSTRQGANTGELFF.

The chain is built from TRBV5-6 and TRBJ1-1; no definite D call. The length of the CDR3 is 17 residues. Germline V gene sequence: CDR1 SGHDT, CDR2 YYEEEE. Trimming stripped 1 base from V and 5 bases from J, with 21 bases between. Here the CDR3 reads CASSLKYWQTLRTEAFF. The CDR3 region has the DNA TGTGCCAGCAGCTTGAAGTATTGGCAGACCCTGAGGACTGAAGCTTTCTTT.

The chain uses TRBV6-6 and TRBJ2-7; TRBD1 matches 8 bases. The CDR3 consists of 14 residues. The V gene end was trimmed by 6 bases and the J gene end by 9 bases; junction bases not matched to a gene: 13. In germline, CDR1 is MNHNY, CDR2 SVGAGI (reference sequence). This CDR3 reads CASSQGQGWGRQYF. CDR3 nucleotide sequence: TGTGCCAGCAGCCAAGGACAGGGTTGGGGGAGGCAGTACTTC.

This chain connects TRBV5-6 to TRBJ2-7; D possibly corresponds to TRBD1 (5 bases). Trimming cost V 4 bases and J 3 bases, with 17 bases left between them. Germline values: CDR1 SGHDT, CDR2 YYEEEE. The CDR3 length is 15 residues. As DNA, the CDR3 is TGTGCCAGCAGCCTGCTTGGCAGGGCTGGCTACGAGCAGTACTTC. Protein product: CASSLLGRAGYEQYF.

The chain has TRBV12-5 and TRBJ1-1, with D unclear. The germline V gene has CDR1 LGHNT and CDR2 FRNRAP. Trimming pared 6 bases from V and 1 base from J, leaving 9 bases between. This CDR3 region has 13 residues. In nucleotides, the CDR3 is TGTGCTAGTGGCCCCAGCGGGAACACTGAAGCTTTCTTT. Protein sequence: CASGPSGNTEAFF.

This chain connects TRBV6-2 or TRBV6-3 to TRBJ2-2, with TRBD2 as a possible D gene (5 bases). The V end lost 6 bases, the J end lost 5 bases, and 16 bases lay between the germline ends. The CDR3 sequence is 15 residues long. The germline V gene encodes CDR1 MNHEY and CDR2 SVGEGT. In DNA, the CDR3 is TGTGCCAGCAGCCACCCTGGACTGGTAACCGGGGAGCTGTTTTTT. It specifies CASSHPGLVTGELFF.

The chain uses TRBV7-2 and TRBJ1-6; D possibly corresponds to TRBD1 (6 bases). The CDR3 spans 14 residues. CDR1 SGHTA and CDR2 FQGNSA come from the germline V gene. V shed 5 bases and J shed 7 bases, with 12 bases lying between them. The CDR3 DNA is TGTGCCAGCAGCCCCCGGGACAAAAATTCACCCCTCCACTTT. It encodes CASSPRDKNSPLHF.

The chain links TRBV3-1 (or the pseudogene TRBV3-2) to TRBJ1-1, with unresolved D. Trimming left V 6 bases short and J 4 bases short, with 15 bases between. This CDR3 region has 14 residues. Per the germline V gene, CDR1 is LGHDT and CDR2 is YNNKEL (reference sequence). CDR3: CASSRSLEGTEAFF. In DNA form, the CDR3 reads TGTGCCAGCAGTCGCAGCCTCGAGGGCACTGAAGCTTTCTTT.

V usage is TRBV7-9 and J usage is TRBJ1-6; 7 bases fit TRBD1. The CDR3 runs 14 residues. Looked up from germline, CDR1 is SEHNR and CDR2 is FQNEAQ (reference sequence). The junction had 0 bases not matched to a gene; V was cut back by 1 base and J by 6 bases. The CDR3 here is CASSLDRGNSPLHF. The CDR3, as DNA: TGTGCCAGCAGCTTAGACAGGGGTAATTCACCCCTCCACTTT.